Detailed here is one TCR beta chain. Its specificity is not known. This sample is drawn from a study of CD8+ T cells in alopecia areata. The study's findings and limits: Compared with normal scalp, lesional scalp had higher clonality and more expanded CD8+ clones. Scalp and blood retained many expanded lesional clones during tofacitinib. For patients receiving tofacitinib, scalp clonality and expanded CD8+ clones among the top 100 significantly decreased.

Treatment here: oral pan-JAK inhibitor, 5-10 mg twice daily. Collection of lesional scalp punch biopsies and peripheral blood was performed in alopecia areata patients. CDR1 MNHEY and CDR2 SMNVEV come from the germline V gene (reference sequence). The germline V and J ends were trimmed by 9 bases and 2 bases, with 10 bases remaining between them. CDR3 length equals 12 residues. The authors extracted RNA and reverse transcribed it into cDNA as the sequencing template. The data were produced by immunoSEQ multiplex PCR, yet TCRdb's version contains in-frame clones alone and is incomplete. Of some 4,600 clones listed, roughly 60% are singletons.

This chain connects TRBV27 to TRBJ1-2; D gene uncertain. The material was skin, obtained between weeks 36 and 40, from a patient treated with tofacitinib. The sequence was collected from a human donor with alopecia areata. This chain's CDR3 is CASADPNYGYTF. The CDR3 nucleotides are TGTGCCAGTGCAGACCCCAACTATGGCTACACCTTC.